These 27 T cell receptor beta chains share one sample of origin, sequenced in a study of T cells in localized non-small cell lung cancer. TCRdb's table, derived via immunoSEQ multiplex PCR, lists solely in-frame clones and lacks some. Here the sample spans around 3,500 clones, 20% to 25% being singletons. The source material was lung tumor tissue, sampled before any cancer treatment. These receptor sequences come from a woman aged 40 to 75 with stage I lung adenocarcinoma.

V and J are TRBV11-3 and TRBJ2-6; the D is unclear. Looked up from germline, CDR1 is SGHNT and CDR2 is YENEEA. Trimming shortened V by 5 bases and J by 0 bases, and 8 bases separated the two germline ends. This CDR3 is 15 amino acids long. The CDR3 DNA is TGTGCCAGCAGCCCTGGGCCCTCTGGGGCCAACGTCCTGACTTTC. Residues: CASSPGPSGANVLTF.

The rearrangement links TRBV5-1 to TRBJ1-4; D is undetermined. The germline V and J ends were trimmed by 0 bases and 8 bases, with 20 bases remaining between them. The length of the CDR3 is 17 residues. CDR1 and CDR2 (germline): SGHRS, YFSETQ. The CDR3 here is CASSLGASAAGEEKLFF. The CDR3, as DNA: TGCGCCAGCAGCTTGGGGGCTTCCGCAGCCGGGGAGGAAAAACTGTTTTTT.

CDR3 nucleotide sequence: TGTGCCAGCTCACCAGGGAGCCGAGAGACCCAGTACTTC. Translation gives CASSPGSRETQYF. The rearrangement links TRBV18 to TRBJ2-5; possibly TRBD2 for D (5 bases). V gave up 2 bases and J gave up 4 bases, with 8 bases separating them. CDR3 size: 13 residues. In germline, CDR1 is KGHSH, CDR2 LQKENI.

This chain links TRBV18 with TRBJ2-7; the match to TRBD1 covers 7 bases. With V trimmed by 6 bases and J by 3 bases, 8 bases remained unmatched. CDR3 size: 14 residues. Per germline, CDR1 KGHSH and CDR2 LQKENI. Here the CDR3 reads CASSATGTNYEQYF. The CDR3, as DNA: TGTGCCAGCTCGGCGACAGGGACCAACTACGAGCAGTACTTC.

This clone is judged medium-sized. The V call is TRBV11-3, the J call TRBJ1-6; unclear D gene. The length of the CDR3 is 14 residues. Looked up from germline, CDR1 is SGHNT and CDR2 is YENEEA. Trimming removed 1 base from V and 10 bases from J, with 11 bases in between. CDR3 sequence reads: CASSLGVKGSPLHF. The DNA of the CDR3 is TGTGCCAGCAGCTTAGGGGTAAAAGGGTCACCCCTCCACTTT. Complete variable domain (other parts from reference TRBV11-3 and TRBJ1-6): EAGVVQSPRYKIIEKKQPVAFWCNPISGHNTLYWYLQNLGQGPELLIRYENEEAVDDSQLPKDRFSAERLKGVDSTLKIQPAELGDSAVYLCASSLGVKGSPLHFGNGTRLTVT.

This clone was picked up a small number of times. The chain has TRBV11-3 and TRBJ2-1; 9 bases agree with TRBD2. The germline gives CDR1 SGHNT, CDR2 YENEEA. The J segment lost 9 bases and the V segment lost 3 bases, leaving 9 bases of the junction unmatched. The CDR3 length is 15 residues. The DNA for the CDR3 is TGTGCCAGCAGCTTCAGACTAGCGGATAGAACTGAGCAGTTCTTC. Translating it yields CASSFRLADRTEQFF. The full variable domain, completed using reference TRBV11-3 and TRBJ2-1, is EAGVVQSPRYKIIEKKQPVAFWCNPISGHNTLYWYLQNLGQGPELLIRYENEEAVDDSQLPKDRFSAERLKGVDSTLKIQPAELGDSAVYLCASSFRLADRTEQFFGPGTRLTVL.

The V and J genes are TRBV6-4 and TRBJ1-1; D is ambiguous. V was pared by 5 bases and J by 9 bases, with 10 bases between. Germline CDR1 is MRHNA and CDR2 is SNTAGT. This CDR3 is built from 11 residues. CDR3 sequence reads: CASSWERKAFF. The DNA of the CDR3 is TGTGCCAGCAGTTGGGAGAGAAAAGCTTTCTTT.

The chain couples TRBV15 to TRBJ1-5; 7 bases align to TRBD1. J was trimmed by 5 bases and V by 5 bases; bases with no gene match: 6. Germline CDR1 is LNHNV and CDR2 is YYDKDF (reference sequence). This CDR3 has 14 amino acids. The DNA for the CDR3 is TGTGCCACCAGCGGTACAGGGGTCCATCAGCCCCAGCATTTT. It yields the protein CATSGTGVHQPQHF.

This chain uses TRBV18 with TRBJ1-1; a weak D match, TRBD1 (6 bases). The germline V gene has CDR1 KGHSH and CDR2 LQKENI. This CDR3 comprises 13 residues. Trimming left V 3 bases short and J 4 bases short, with 9 bases between. CDR3 in amino acids: CASSPTGFTEAFF. The CDR3 bases are TGTGCCAGCTCACCCACAGGGTTCACTGAAGCTTTCTTT.

The J gene is TRBJ1-4, the V gene TRBV18; D gene ambiguous. Germline CDR1 KGHSH, CDR2 LQKENI. V lost 6 bases and J 0 bases, leaving 5 bases between the germline ends. The CDR3 sequence is 13 residues long. The CDR3 DNA is TGTGCCAGCTCCCTTGCAACTAATGAAAAACTGTTTTTT. This codes for CASSLATNEKLFF.

This chain links TRBV18 with TRBJ2-7, with D maybe TRBD2 (6 bases). This CDR3 contains 13 residues. Between the trimmed V and J ends, which lost 4 bases and 2 bases, there was a span of 9 bases. In germline, CDR1 is KGHSH, CDR2 LQKENI. The CDR3 DNA follows: TGTGCCAGCTCACTCGGGGGAACCTACGAGCAGTACTTC. It specifies CASSLGGTYEQYF.

This clone was detected a few times. V is TRBV9 and J is TRBJ2-2, with 9 bases fitting TRBD2. The germline V gene has CDR1 SGDLS and CDR2 YYNGEE. The CDR3 spans 14 residues. Unmatched junction bases numbered 6, after V lost 8 bases and J lost 4 bases. CDR3 amino acids: CASTGLALTGELFF. CDR3 nucleotides: TGTGCCAGTACGGGACTAGCCCTCACCGGGGAGCTGTTTTTT.

The chain couples TRBV5-1 to TRBJ1-2, with D unresolved. From germline, CDR1 is SGHRS and CDR2 YFSETQ. V lost 0 bases and J lost 4, with 10 bases in between. The CDR3 contains 14 residues. As DNA, the CDR3 is TGCGCCAGCAGCTTGGCCGTGGGCGGCTATGGCTACACCTTC. Residues: CASSLAVGGYGYTF.

The chain combines TRBV25-1 with TRBJ1-1, with D perhaps TRBD1 (6 bases). The CDR3 length is 14 residues. The V gene lost 6 bases and the J gene lost 0 bases, with 11 bases spanning the gap. Germline V gene sequence: CDR1 MGHDK, CDR2 SYGVNS. The DNA of the CDR3 is TGTGCCAGCAGACAGACAGGATTGAACACTGAAGCTTTCTTT. Protein product: CASRQTGLNTEAFF. The full variable domain, rest sourced from reference TRBV25-1 and TRBJ1-1, is EADIYQTPRYLVIGTGKKITLECSQTMGHDKMYWYQQDPGMELHLIHYSYGVNSTEKGDLSSESTVSRIRTEHFPLTLESARPSHTSQYLCASRQTGLNTEAFFGQGTRLTVV.

In DNA form, the CDR3 reads TGTGCCAGTAGTAAGGACATACGGAATGAGCAGTTCTTC. It encodes CASSKDIRNEQFF. The chain links TRBV19 to TRBJ2-1; TRBD1 might be the D (5 bases). The CDR3 spans 13 residues. Germline CDR1 is LNHDA and CDR2 is SQIVND (reference sequence). The V end lost 4 bases, the J end lost 7 bases, and 11 bases lay between the germline ends.

This clone is termed medium-sized. The genes are TRBV11-3 and TRBJ1-2; unclear D gene. The V and J ends lost 7 bases and 2 bases respectively, with 14 bases between them. There are 14 residues in the CDR3. Germline V gives CDR1 SGHNT, CDR2 YENEEA. The CDR3 nucleotides are TGTGCCAGCAACTCTTATTCGTCGAACTATGGCTACACCTTC. This translates into CASNSYSSNYGYTF. Looking up the rest from reference TRBV11-3 and TRBJ1-2 gives the full variable domain: EAGVVQSPRYKIIEKKQPVAFWCNPISGHNTLYWYLQNLGQGPELLIRYENEEAVDDSQLPKDRFSAERLKGVDSTLKIQPAELGDSAVYLCASNSYSSNYGYTFGSGTRLTVV.

The table lists this clone with a count of one. The V gene is TRBV5-1, the J gene TRBJ1-6, with 9 bases fitting TRBD1. The CDR3 contains 16 residues. J gave up 5 bases and V 3 bases, and 6 bases lay outside the gene matches. CDR1 is SGHRS and CDR2 is YFSETQ in the germline V gene. CDR3 region: CASSSDRGRNNSPLHF. CDR3 DNA sequence: TGCGCCAGCAGCTCGGACAGGGGTCGGAATAATTCACCCCTCCACTTT. Using reference TRBV5-1 and TRBJ1-6 for the parts outside the CDR3, the full variable domain is KAGVTQTPRYLIKTRGQQVTLSCSPISGHRSVSWYQQTPGQGLQFLFEYFSETQRNKGNFPGRFSGRQFSNSRSEMNVSTLELGDSALYLCASSSDRGRNNSPLHFGNGTRLTVT.

The gene calls are TRBV19 and TRBJ1-2, with D tentatively TRBD1 (5 bases). CDR3 length: 13 amino acids. V gave up 3 bases and J gave up 6 bases, with 11 bases separating them. The germline V gene encodes CDR1 LNHDA and CDR2 SQIVND (reference sequence). Here the CDR3 DNA reads TGTGCCAGTAGTATCCGGAGGGGAAATGGCTACACCTTC. Translated: CASSIRRGNGYTF.

This clone was seen only once. This chain uses TRBV18 with TRBJ2-7; D assignment may be TRBD1 or TRBD2 (5 bases each). Trimming removed 5 bases from V and 1 base from J, with 9 bases in between. The CDR3 spans 13 residues. CDR1 and CDR2 (germline): KGHSH, LQKENI. CDR3 amino acids: CASSKGESYEQYF. DNA of the CDR3: TGTGCCAGCTCAAAAGGGGAGTCCTACGAGCAGTACTTC.

V gene TRBV27 combines with J gene TRBJ2-1, with no clear D. The germline V gene has CDR1 MNHEY and CDR2 SMNVEV (reference sequence). The CDR3 has 16 residues. The germline V and J ends were trimmed by 5 bases and 0 bases, with 14 bases remaining between them. The CDR3 sequence is CASSPWRVSSYNEQFF. The CDR3 nucleotides read TGTGCCAGCAGTCCCTGGAGAGTAAGCTCCTACAATGAGCAGTTCTTC.

This clone was found many times. The gene calls are TRBV11-3 and TRBJ2-1; D could derive from TRBD1 or TRBD2 (5 bases each). The CDR3 spans 15 residues. The germline CDR1 and CDR2 sequences are SGHNT and YENEEA. V lost 5 bases to trimming and J lost 4 bases, with 15 bases between them. CDR3 nucleotide sequence: TGTGCCAGCAGCCCGGGGCAGGATCAATACAATGAGCAGTTCTTC. This codes for CASSPGQDQYNEQFF.

This chain connects TRBV6-8 to TRBJ1-1; possibly TRBD1 for D (5 bases). CDR1 and CDR2 (germline): MNHGY, SAAAGT. The CDR3 length is 14 residues. Trimming cost V 7 bases and J 6 bases, with 18 bases left between them. CDR3: CASTTGGGKPEAFF. CDR3 coding DNA: TGTGCCAGCACCACCGGGGGGGGGAAGCCTGAAGCTTTCTTT.

This clone is judged medium-sized. This rearrangement joins TRBV28 to TRBJ1-2; unclear D gene. The V end lost 6 bases, the J end lost 4 bases, and 15 bases lay between the germline ends. The CDR3 spans 14 residues. Germline V gives CDR1 MDHEN, CDR2 SYDVKM. The CDR3 is CASRDSGRTYGYTF. DNA of the CDR3: TGTGCCAGCAGGGATTCAGGACGGACCTATGGCTACACCTTC.

There are a few counts of this clone. The chain uses TRBV5-1 and TRBJ2-3; TRBD2 agrees at 7 bases. Per the germline V gene, CDR1 is SGHRS and CDR2 is YFSETQ. The CDR3 extends over 15 amino acids. The trim removed 3 bases at V and 2 bases at J, leaving 6 bases unmatched. The CDR3 DNA follows: TGCGCCAGCAGCTGGACCGGGGGGAACACAGATACGCAGTATTTT. It encodes CASSWTGGNTDTQYF.

Judged by abundance, this clone is medium-sized. The rearrangement links TRBV9 to TRBJ1-6; D uncertain. V shed 0 bases and J shed 6 bases, with 10 bases lying between them. The CDR3 consists of 15 residues. CDR1 is SGDLS, CDR2 YYNGEE, per germline. The CDR3 spells CASSVVGGGNSPLHF. The CDR3 DNA follows: TGTGCCAGCAGCGTAGTGGGCGGAGGTAATTCACCCCTCCACTTT. The complete variable domain, with remaining parts taken from reference TRBV9 and TRBJ1-6, reads DSGVTQTPKHLITATGQRVTLRCSPRSGDLSVYWYQQSLDQGLQFLIQYYNGEERAKGNILERFSAQQFPDLHSELNLSSLELGDSALYFCASSVVGGGNSPLHFGNGTRLTVT.

This chain joins TRBV6-9 and TRBJ2-1, with 7 bases matching TRBD2. The CDR3 totals 15 residues. Germline V lookup: CDR1 MNHGY, CDR2 SVAAGI. V lost 5 bases, J lost 0 bases, and 4 bases stayed unmatched. The CDR3 DNA sequence: TGTGCCAGCAGTATTTCTAGCGGCTCCTACAATGAGCAGTTCTTC. This translates into CASSISSGSYNEQFF.

J is TRBJ2-3 and V is TRBV23-1; D ambiguous. TRBV23-1 is an ORF, and what it does is uncertain. This CDR3 region has 17 residues. The V end was cut by 4 bases, the J end by 4 bases, with 21 bases between. Here the CDR3 DNA reads TGCGCCAGCAGTCCACCTGGGCAGGTTTCGAGTGCAGATACGCAGTATTTT. This translates into CASSPPGQVSSADTQYF.